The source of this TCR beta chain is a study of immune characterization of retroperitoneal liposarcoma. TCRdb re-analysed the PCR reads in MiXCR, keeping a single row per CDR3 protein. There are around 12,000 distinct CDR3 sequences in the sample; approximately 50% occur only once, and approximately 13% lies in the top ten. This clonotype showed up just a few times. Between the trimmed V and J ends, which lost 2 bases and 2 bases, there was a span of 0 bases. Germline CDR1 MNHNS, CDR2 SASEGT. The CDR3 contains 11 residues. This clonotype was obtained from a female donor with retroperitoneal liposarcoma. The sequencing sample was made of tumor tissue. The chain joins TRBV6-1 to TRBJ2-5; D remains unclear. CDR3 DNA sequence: TGTGCCAGCAGTGAACAAGAGACCCAGTACTTC. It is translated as CASSEQETQYF.